This T cell receptor (beta chain) was identified in a study of blood T cells in healthy people across ages. General study results and limits: There were more naive CD4+ cells and higher diversity in long-lived donors than in aged donors. It was not known whether donors were CMV positive (a possible confounder of expanded clonotype changes). The study could not conclusively compare naive and antigen-experienced cells, given its unsorted PBMCs.

On this clonotype: The antigen is undetermined.

Individuals who donated were healthy Caucasians from Russia aged roughly 6 to 90. Combining a sample-barcoded 5' primer with a J-beta primer mix, a second PCR ran for 7 to 11 cycles. MiXCR, applied by TCRdb to the 5' RACE reads, yields one record per CDR3 protein. Altogether hundreds of thousands of distinct CDR3 sequences are present, roughly 48% being singletons, with the ten largest covering under 30%. CDR3 length: 11 residues. Trimming took 2 bases from V and 11 from J, leaving 10 bases between them. Looked up from germline, CDR1 is MDHEN and CDR2 is SYDVKM. The sequence came from an elderly man in good health. V is TRBV28 and J is TRBJ2-7, with D unclear. Input material: blood. CDR3 residues: CASSLGGPEYF. CDR3 DNA: TGTGCCAGCAGTTTAGGCGGACCGGAGTACTTC. Full variable domain (remainder filled in from reference TRBV28 and TRBJ2-7): DVKVTQSSRYLVKRTGEKVFLECVQDMDHENMFWYRQDPGLGLRLIYFSYDVKMKEKGDIPEGYSVSREKKERFSLILESASTNQTSMYLCASSLGGPEYFGPGTRLTVT.